Below, 14 T cell receptor beta chains from the same sample are listed, as sequenced in a study of blood T cell repertoires in COVID-19. TCRdb keeps only in-frame clones here, not all; method: immunoSEQ multiplex PCR. The sample has tens of thousands of clones, about 88% seen once. Sequencing was carried out using peripheral blood. The receptors were sampled from a woman in her sixties with COVID-19, enrolled during active disease.

The chain links TRBV19 to TRBJ1-1, with D possibly being TRBD1 (6 bases). The ends were cut back, 7 bases at V and 5 bases at J, with 14 bases in the middle. The CDR3 contains 13 residues. Germline values: CDR1 LNHDA, CDR2 SQIVND (reference sequence). CDR3 sequence (DNA): TGTGCCAGTACTAAGGGGGGGGTGACTGAAGCTTTCTTT. This encodes CASTKGGVTEAFF.

The CDR3 is CASSLQGGKNEQYF. CDR3 nucleotide sequence: TGCGCCAGCAGCTTACAGGGGGGAAAGAACGAGCAGTACTTC. V is TRBV5-1 and J is TRBJ2-7; 8 bases map to TRBD1. The CDR3 spans 14 residues. CDR1 is SGHRS and CDR2 is YFSETQ in the germline V gene. V was pared by 2 bases and J by 5 bases, with 6 bases of the junction left unmatched.

This clone was detected only once. The chain uses TRBV7-8 and TRBJ1-2; D remains ambiguous. Per germline, CDR1 SGHVS and CDR2 FQNEAQ. The CDR3 has 17 amino acids. V shed 2 bases and J shed 3 bases, with 19 bases lying between them. The CDR3 is CASSLQPEEVRYYGYTF. The CDR3 nucleotides are TGTGCCAGCAGCTTACAGCCTGAGGAGGTCAGATACTATGGCTACACCTTC.

The CDR3 here is CASSLDSWNTEAFF. The CDR3 bases are TGTGCCAGCAGCTTAGACAGTTGGAACACTGAAGCTTTCTTT. This chain joins TRBV7-2 and TRBJ1-1, with no clear D. The CDR3 loop spans 14 amino acids. Germline V gene lookup returns CDR1 SGHTA and CDR2 FQGNSA. V lost 1 base, J lost 1 base, and 7 bases lay in between.

The chain carries TRBV3-1 (or the pseudogene TRBV3-2) and TRBJ1-2; 8 bases align to TRBD1. This CDR3 contains 18 residues. With V trimmed by 0 bases and J by 4 bases, 13 bases remained unmatched. Germline assignment: CDR1 LGHDT and CDR2 YNNKEL (reference sequence). The CDR3 nucleotides are TGTGCCAGCAGCCAAGAGCAACAGGCAGGGGGCCTTTCCTATGGCTACACCTTC. Translated: CASSQEQQAGGLSYGYTF.

This chain uses TRBV28 with TRBJ2-1; no clear D gene. Trimming cost V 2 bases and J 0 bases, with 8 bases left between them. Germline values: CDR1 MDHEN, CDR2 SYDVKM. The CDR3 extends over 15 amino acids. Here the CDR3 reads CASSLAASSYNEQFF. The CDR3 bases are TGTGCCAGCAGTTTAGCGGCGAGCTCCTACAATGAGCAGTTCTTC.

This chain joins TRBV28 and TRBJ1-2; D gene uncertain. The length of the CDR3 is 12 residues. Germline assignment: CDR1 MDHEN and CDR2 SYDVKM. Trimming cost V 5 bases and J 4 bases, with 8 bases left between them. For the CDR3, the DNA is TGTGCCAGCAGTGTTCGAGGCTATGGCTACACCTTC. Its translation: CASSVRGYGYTF.

V usage is TRBV12-3 or TRBV12-4 and J usage is TRBJ1-2, with D unclear. CDR3 length: 12 residues. V dropped 3 bases and J dropped 8 bases, with 10 bases sitting between them. The CDR3, as DNA: TGTGCCAGCAGTTTGGCCCCCACCGGCTACACCTTC. It encodes CASSLAPTGYTF.

This clone was seen once. The rearrangement uses TRBV24-1 and TRBJ2-7, with 9 bases fitting TRBD2. The CDR3 consists of 15 residues. Germline V gene lookup returns CDR1 KGHDR and CDR2 SFDVKD. Unmatched junction bases numbered 4, after V lost 4 bases and J lost 1 base. The CDR3 loop is CATSESGRLSYEQYF. The DNA for the CDR3 is TGTGCCACCAGTGAGAGCGGGAGGCTATCCTACGAGCAGTACTTC.

The J gene is TRBJ1-1, the V gene TRBV5-8, with 8 nucleotides matching TRBD1. The CDR3 loop spans 14 amino acids. Germline V gene sequence: CDR1 SGHTS, CDR2 YDEGEE. The V and J ends lost 0 bases and 3 bases, in that order; junction bases with no gene match: 1. As DNA, the CDR3 is TGTGCCAGCAGCTTGGGACAGGGGTACACTGAAGCTTTCTTT. Its translation is CASSLGQGYTEAFF.

As DNA, the CDR3 is TGTGCCAGCAGTCCGACTAGCGGGGGGGCCAACTACAATGAGCAGTTCTTC. This translates into CASSPTSGGANYNEQFF. The chain joins TRBV27 to TRBJ2-1; 14 positions agree with TRBD2. Germline-derived CDR1 and CDR2 are MNHEY and SMNVEV (reference sequence). V trimming: 5 bases; J trimming: 3 bases; junction bases outside the gene matches: 6. This CDR3 is 17 amino acids long.

The chain is built from TRBV10-3 and TRBJ1-2, with unresolved D. The CDR3 has 15 amino acids. V was clipped by 3 bases and J by 6 bases, with 17 bases between them. Germline CDR1 reads ENHRY; CDR2 reads SYGVKD. The CDR3 sequence is CAISEKFQDKDGYTF. The DNA of the CDR3 is TGTGCCATCAGTGAAAAGTTCCAGGATAAAGATGGCTACACCTTC.

The chain recombines TRBV6-2 or TRBV6-3 with TRBJ2-5; tentatively, D is TRBD2 (5 bases). V was clipped by 2 bases and J by 2 bases, with 9 bases between them. The CDR3 is made up of 14 amino acids. CDR1 MNHEY and CDR2 SVGEGT come from the germline V gene. The CDR3, as DNA: TGTGCCAGCAGTTACCCCGGGGAACAAGAGACCCAGTACTTC. This sequence encodes CASSYPGEQETQYF.

The CDR3 coding sequence is TGTGCCAGCAGCTTAGGAGCCCAGGGCAATGAGCAGTTCTTC. Its translation: CASSLGAQGNEQFF. V usage is TRBV7-9 and J usage is TRBJ2-1; D might be TRBD1 (5 bases). Germline assignment: CDR1 SEHNR and CDR2 FQNEAQ (reference sequence). The CDR3 spans 14 residues. V was shortened by 1 base and J by 6 bases, with 10 bases between the two germline ends.